The rows below give T cell receptor beta chains drawn from one sample of a study of early T cells in non-severe SARS-CoV-2 infection. TCRdb reanalysed the 5' RACE reads using MiXCR and keeps one entry per CDR3 protein. The sample consists of nearly 95,000 distinct CDR3 sequences, around 16% of them appearing once. The sample was whole blood, taken at baseline. Receptor source: an adult who was a healthcare worker with PCR-confirmed SARS-CoV-2 infection or an uninfected control (not recorded which). The CDR3 runs from the conserved cysteine through the conserved F or W. A D gene is named only where the DNA matches it firmly. Rows give clone size only sometimes, using once, few, many, or a class for an expanded clone.

j_gene,abundance,v_gene,d_gene,CDR3nt,CDR3aa
TRBJ1-4,few,TRBV10-3,NA,TGTGCCATCAGTGAGGCGTTTACTGCAACTAATGAAAAACTGTTTTTT,CAISEAFTATNEKLFF
TRBJ1-6,NA,TRBV27,NA,TGTGCCAGCAGCCAGTACAGGGAATCACCCCTCCACTTT,CASSQYRESPLHF
TRBJ2-2,NA,TRBV5-4,TRBD1,TGTGCCAGCAGCTTGGTTACAGGGGGCGTTACCGGGGAGCTGTTTTTT,CASSLVTGGVTGELFF
TRBJ1-6,few,TRBV12-3/TRBV12-4,TRBD1,TGTGCCAGCAAACAGCGACAGGGGGGCAATTCACCCCTCCACTTT,CASKQRQGGNSPLHF
TRBJ2-7,NA,TRBV19,TRBD2,TGTGCCAGTAGCGGGAGGGATTCCTACGAGCAGTACTTC,CASSGRDSYEQYF
TRBJ2-5,few,TRBV20-1,NA,TGCAGTGCTAGTGTGGAGGCGGGGGAGACCCAGTACTTC,CSASVEAGETQYF
TRBJ2-7,NA,TRBV10-3,NA,TGTGCCATCAGTGAGACTGGAAGCTCCTACGAGCAGTACTTC,CAISETGSSYEQYF
TRBJ2-3,few,TRBV24-1,NA,TGTGCCACCTCGGACGACACAGATACGCAGTATTTT,CATSDDTDTQYF
TRBJ2-2,NA,TRBV9,TRBD2,TGTGCCAGCAGCGGAGGGACTCTAGCGGGGGAGACCGGGGAGCTGTTTTTT,CASSGGTLAGETGELFF
TRBJ2-7,NA,TRBV7-9,TRBD2,TGTGCCAGCAGCTCTACGGGGGGCTACGAGCAGTACTTC,CASSSTGGYEQYF
TRBJ2-7,NA,TRBV20-1,TRBD2,TGCAGTGCTAGATCACTAGCGGGAACTTACGAGCAGTACTTC,CSARSLAGTYEQYF
TRBJ2-3,NA,TRBV2,TRBD2,TGTGCCAGCAGTGTGCTAGCGGGGGACCGTGGAAAGGATTTT,CASSVLAGDRGKDF
TRBJ2-7,few,TRBV20-1,TRBD1,TGCAGTGCTTCTCCCGGGACAGGGCACTACGAGCAGTACTTC,CSASPGTGHYEQYF
TRBJ2-2,NA,TRBV18,TRBD2,TGTGCCAGCTCACCACTAGCGGGATCTCCCGGGGAGCTGTTTTTT,CASSPLAGSPGELFF
TRBJ2-2,few,TRBV28,NA,TGTGCCAGCGGGTTAGTCCAGGGCAAACAACCGACCGGGGAGCTGTTTTTT,CASGLVQGKQPTGELFF
TRBJ2-1,few,TRBV30,NA,TGTGCCTGGAGTGGAGGGGTAGGGCTCGATGAGCAGTTCTTC,CAWSGGVGLDEQFF
TRBJ2-7,many,TRBV28,TRBD1,TGTGCCAGCAGTTCCACTCCGAGGACAGGGGCTTTCTACGAGCAGTACTTC,CASSSTPRTGAFYEQYF
TRBJ2-2,NA,TRBV12-3/TRBV12-4,NA,TGTGCCAGCACCCAGGGAGGCCCGAACACCGGGGAGCTGTTTTTT,CASTQGGPNTGELFF
TRBJ2-2,NA,TRBV28,TRBD2,TGTGCCAGCAGTTTATATGGGTTGTGGCGGACTAGCGGGAGCTCCGGGGAGCTGTTTTTT,CASSLYGLWRTSGSSGELFF
TRBJ2-7,NA,TRBV28,NA,TGTGCCAGCAGTTTACGTGGACGGAGCTACGAGCAGTACTTC,CASSLRGRSYEQYF
TRBJ2-1,few,TRBV3-1,NA,TGTGCCAGCAGCCAAGAGGGGAGTAGCAGCGGTGAGCAGTTCTTC,CASSQEGSSSGEQFF
TRBJ2-2,few,TRBV7-2,NA,TGTGCCAGCAGCCGTTGGGACTTCACCGGGGAGCTGTTTTTT,CASSRWDFTGELFF
TRBJ2-1,NA,TRBV10-3,NA,TGTGCCATCAGTGTTGTGACTAGAAGGAACAATGAGCAGTTCTTC,CAISVVTRRNNEQFF
TRBJ2-2,NA,TRBV7-9,NA,TGTGCCAGCAGCGCTAGGGTTGAGACCGGGGAGCTGTTTTTT,CASSARVETGELFF
TRBJ2-7,many,TRBV28,NA,TGTGCCACCCGTGACGACAGCTCCTACGAGCAGTACTTC,CATRDDSSYEQYF
TRBJ2-3,few,TRBV18,NA,TGTGCCACGTTTAAGACGAGGGGCACAGATACGCAGTATTTT,CATFKTRGTDTQYF
TRBJ2-2,few,TRBV2,NA,TGTGCCAGCAGGACACGTCTCACGAACACCGGGGAGCTGTTTTTT,CASRTRLTNTGELFF
TRBJ2-5,few,TRBV5-1,NA,TGCGCCAGCCACATAGGAGAGACCCAGTACTTC,CASHIGETQYF
TRBJ2-3,NA,TRBV7-9,NA,TGTGCCAGCAGCTCACAGGGAGATACGCAGTATTTT,CASSSQGDTQYF
TRBJ2-2,NA,TRBV3-1,NA,TGTGCCAGCAGCCAAAGGAATCTGGCCCCCGGGGAGCTGTTTTTT,CASSQRNLAPGELFF